The 18 T cell receptor beta chains below were found in one sample sequenced in a study of blood T cells in healthy people across ages. Through a sample-barcoded 5' primer and a J-beta primer mix, a second PCR was run for roughly 6 to 12 cycles. TCRdb reanalysed the 5' RACE reads using MiXCR and keeps one entry per CDR3 protein. In the table there are 630,000 or so distinct CDR3 sequences, roughly 32% of which are singletons. Sample: blood. These receptors originate from a woman of 80 years or more in good health.

This clonotype was seen many times. The chain couples TRBV15 to TRBJ2-3, with D unclear. V lost 0 bases, J lost 6 bases, and 7 bases lay in between. CDR3 size: 13 residues. Per the germline V gene, CDR1 is LNHNV and CDR2 is YYDKDF (reference sequence). As DNA, the CDR3 is TGTGCCACCAGCAGAGATCGTACGGATACGCAGTATTTT. This codes for CATSRDRTDTQYF.

This clonotype occurred many times. This chain uses TRBV6-2 or TRBV6-3 with TRBJ2-5; the match to TRBD1 covers 7 bases. The V and J ends lost 5 bases and 3 bases, in that order; junction bases with no gene match: 6. The CDR3 runs to 14 residues. Germline V gives CDR1 MNHEY, CDR2 SVGEGT. The CDR3 loop is CASSTGTVKETQYF. In DNA, the CDR3 is TGTGCCAGCAGTACCGGGACAGTTAAAGAGACCCAGTACTTC.

This clonotype occurred a few times. A much larger clonotype is one base distant, so this may be a read error. This chain connects TRBV11-2 to TRBJ2-5; the D is unclear. Germline CDR1 is SGHAT and CDR2 is FQNNGV. The CDR3 length is 12 residues. Trimming removed 0 bases from V and 11 bases from J, with 10 bases in between. The CDR3 bases are TGTGCCAGCAGCTTAGAAGGTAGAAAGCAGTACTTC. Its protein is CASSLEGRKQYF.

This rearrangement joins TRBV7-2 to TRBJ2-4; 11 bases map to TRBD2. The CDR3 length is 14 residues. Germline assignment: CDR1 SGHTA and CDR2 FQGNSA. V shed 6 bases and J 13 bases; nucleotides not matched to a gene: 11. CDR3 sequence: CASRSPGTSGEQYF. The CDR3 region has the DNA TGTGCCAGCAGAAGCCCCGGGACTAGCGGAGAACAGTACTTC.

This clonotype was seen only a few times. The chain couples TRBV7-2 to TRBJ2-2; the match to TRBD2 covers 10 bases. Germline-derived CDR1 and CDR2 are SGHTA and FQGNSA. The CDR3 consists of 15 residues. The V and J ends lost 5 bases and 7 bases, in that order; junction bases with no gene match: 7. CDR3 bases: TGTGCCAGCAGCGGAGAGCGGGGGGGCCACGGGGAGCTGTTTTTT. Translating it yields CASSGERGGHGELFF.

This clonotype was recorded at least ten times. The rearrangement links TRBV6-2 or TRBV6-3 to TRBJ2-5; D unresolved. Germline CDR1 MNHEY, CDR2 SVGEGT. Trimming removed 2 bases from V and 5 bases from J, with 6 bases in between. The CDR3 has 12 amino acids. This chain's CDR3 is CASSYAEETQYF. CDR3 nucleotide sequence: TGTGCCAGCAGTTACGCGGAGGAGACCCAGTACTTC.

At least ten counts were recorded for this clonotype. The V call is TRBV5-6, the J call TRBJ2-7, with TRBD1 matching over 9 bases. V lost 4 bases to trimming and J lost 5 bases; unmatched junction nucleotides: 7. The CDR3 consists of 14 residues. In germline, CDR1 is SGHDT, CDR2 YYEEEE. DNA of the CDR3: TGTGCCAGCAGCAAAGACAGGGGGTCCCACGAGCAGTACTTC. Protein sequence: CASSKDRGSHEQYF.

For this clonotype: One base away lies a much larger clone, so this may be a sequencing read error. The rearrangement uses TRBV7-3 and TRBJ2-5; D possibly corresponds to TRBD1 (5 bases). This CDR3 is 14 amino acids long. With 2 bases removed from V and 11 bases from J, the gap between germline ends came to 18 bases. Germline V gene data show CDR1 as SGHTA and CDR2 as FQGTGA. DNA of the CDR3: TGTGCCAGCAGCTTAGTGGGCGGCGCGACAGAGCAGTACTTC. Protein: CASSLVGGATEQYF. The full variable domain, in which reference TRBV7-3 and TRBJ2-5 provide the parts outside the CDR3, is GAGVSQTPSNKVTEKGKYVELRCDPISGHTALYWYRQSLGQGPEFLIYFQGTGAADDSGLPNDRFFAVRPEGSVSTLKIQRTERGDSAVYLCASSLVGGATEQYFGPGTRLLVL.

This clonotype has ten or more counts. V usage is TRBV12-5 and J usage is TRBJ2-1, with D possibly TRBD1 on 7 matching bases. V shed 6 bases and J shed 2 bases, with 14 bases lying between them. The CDR3 consists of 15 residues. Germline lookup yields CDR1 LGHNT and CDR2 FRNRAP. CDR3 in amino acids: CASGPSRGAYNEQFF. For the CDR3, the DNA is TGTGCTAGTGGCCCCTCCAGGGGGGCCTACAATGAGCAGTTCTTC.

The chain joins TRBV5-1 to TRBJ2-5; perhaps TRBD1 as D (5 bases). Deletions cut 4 bases from V and 4 bases from J, with 11 bases between. The germline gives CDR1 SGHRS, CDR2 YFSETQ. The length of the CDR3 is 13 residues. This CDR3 reads CASSLWGLETQYF. The CDR3, as DNA: TGCGCCAGCAGCCTGTGGGGCCTAGAGACCCAGTACTTC.

This sequence joins TRBV20-1 and TRBJ2-7, with 9 nucleotides matching TRBD1. Germline values: CDR1 DFQATT, CDR2 SNEGSKA (reference sequence). With 3 bases clipped from V and 4 bases from J, the junction kept 7 bases outside the gene matches. The length of the CDR3 is 14 residues. CDR3 DNA sequence: TGCAGTGCTAGGGGGGAGACAGGGGGGTACGAGCAGTACTTC. As protein: CSARGETGGYEQYF.

This chain links TRBV30 with TRBJ2-1, with unresolved D. CDR1 GTSNPN and CDR2 SVGIG come from the germline V gene (reference sequence). Between the trimmed V and J ends, which lost 0 bases and 5 bases, there was a span of 11 bases. The CDR3 runs 14 residues. Here the CDR3 DNA reads TGTGCCTGGAGTGTACGTTTCGACCACAATGAGCAGTTCTTC. Protein sequence: CAWSVRFDHNEQFF.

The CDR3 DNA reads as TGTGCCAGCAGTTACACCTACGGGACTTCGTACCAAGAGACCCAGTACTTC. Its translation: CASSYTYGTSYQETQYF. This chain uses TRBV7-3 with TRBJ2-5; D is perhaps TRBD2 (6 bases). Trimming removed 6 bases from V and 0 bases from J, with 20 bases in between. Germline-derived CDR1 and CDR2 are SGHTA and FQGTGA. The CDR3 is 17 residues long.

The chain joins TRBV5-6 to TRBJ2-1, with D maybe TRBD2 (6 bases). The CDR3 is made up of 16 amino acids. Germline loops: CDR1 SGHDT, CDR2 YYEEEE. V shed 4 bases and J shed 10 bases, with 24 bases lying between them. The CDR3 is CASSELGTPDGDEQFF. In nucleotides, the CDR3 is TGTGCCAGCAGCGAACTCGGGACTCCCGACGGGGACGAGCAGTTCTTC.

The rearrangement joins TRBV20-1 to TRBJ2-5, with TRBD1 as a possible D gene (5 bases). The germline gives CDR1 DFQATT, CDR2 SNEGSKA (reference sequence). The V end lost 3 bases, the J end lost 2 bases, and 16 bases lay between the germline ends. The CDR3 runs to 15 residues. In DNA form, the CDR3 reads TGCAGTGCTAGTGTGAGCAGGGTTACTCAAGAGACCCAGTACTTC. Protein sequence: CSASVSRVTQETQYF.

The rearrangement uses TRBV2 and TRBJ1-1; 7 bases match TRBD1. J gave up 5 bases and V 4 bases, and 10 bases lay outside the gene matches. The germline V gene has CDR1 SNHLY and CDR2 FYNNEI. The CDR3 is 15 amino acids. Written as DNA, the CDR3 is TGTGCCAGCAGTGTCACACAGGGGCGGAGTACTGAAGCTTTCTTT. Protein product: CASSVTQGRSTEAFF.

The V and J genes are TRBV5-1 and TRBJ2-4; D may match TRBD1 or TRBD2 (5 bases each). This CDR3 is 14 amino acids long. Trimming stripped 1 base from V and 13 bases from J, with 18 bases between. Germline V gene sequence: CDR1 SGHRS, CDR2 YFSETQ. CDR3 nucleotides: TGCGCCAGCAGCTTGTCCCCTTCACTGGGGGAGCAGTACTTC. The encoded protein is CASSLSPSLGEQYF.

The gene calls are TRBV6-2 or TRBV6-3 and TRBJ1-4, with D possibly matching TRBD1 (5 bases). CDR3 length: 17 amino acids. Germline V CDR1 and CDR2: MNHEY, SVGEGT. The V end was cut by 4 bases, the J end by 10 bases, with 25 bases between. The CDR3: CASSSPGRTTIFGKLFF. In DNA, the CDR3 is TGTGCCAGCAGTTCTCCGGGACGCACTACGATATTCGGAAAACTGTTTTTT.